Listed below are T cell receptor beta chains from one sample, sequenced in a study of blood T cells in healthy people across ages. Each CDR3 protein gets one entry after TCRdb re-called the 5' RACE reads with MiXCR. The sample holds approximately 850,000 distinct CDR3 sequences; approximately 44% are singletons and the top ten take around 21%. The sequenced sample consisted of blood. The receptors shown here come from a man in his 60s in good health. The CDR3 runs from the conserved cysteine through the conserved F or W. D genes are given only for firm matches. Clone sizes are given selectively: once, few, many, or a class where the clone is expanded.

d_call: TRBD1; j_call: TRBJ2-7; clone_size: .; v_call: TRBV6-2/TRBV6-3; cdr3_aa: CASSYSATGGLYEQYF; cdr3_nt: TGTGCCAGCAGTTACTCAGCGACAGGGGGCTTGTACGAGCAGTACTTC
d_call: TRBD2; j_call: TRBJ2-2; clone_size: .; v_call: TRBV3-1; cdr3_aa: CASSPSGNAGELFF; cdr3_nt: TGTGCCAGCAGCCCGAGCGGGAACGCCGGGGAGCTGTTTTTT
d_call: TRBD2; j_call: TRBJ2-7; clone_size: .; v_call: TRBV6-2/TRBV6-3; cdr3_aa: CASTRRELAAEQYF; cdr3_nt: TGTGCCAGCACTAGGCGGGAACTAGCGGCCGAGCAGTACTTC
d_call: .; j_call: TRBJ1-2; clone_size: .; v_call: TRBV5-1; cdr3_aa: CASSPDLGMADGYTF; cdr3_nt: TGCGCCAGCAGCCCGGACCTGGGGATGGCCGATGGCTACACCTTC
d_call: TRBD2; j_call: TRBJ2-5; clone_size: .; v_call: TRBV6-5; cdr3_aa: CASSYRFGTSGGEKETQYF; cdr3_nt: TGTGCCAGCAGTTACCGCTTCGGGACTAGCGGGGGGGAAAAAGAGACCCAGTACTTC
d_call: .; j_call: TRBJ2-1; clone_size: few; v_call: TRBV15; cdr3_aa: CATSSARDSLGNEQFF; cdr3_nt: TGTGCCACCAGCAGCGCCCGAGACTCGCTGGGGAATGAGCAGTTCTTC
d_call: .; j_call: TRBJ2-1; clone_size: .; v_call: TRBV12-3/TRBV12-4; cdr3_aa: CASSFLESYNEQFF; cdr3_nt: TGTGCCAGCAGTTTTCTTGAGTCTTACAATGAGCAGTTCTTC
d_call: TRBD2; j_call: TRBJ2-1; clone_size: .; v_call: TRBV27; cdr3_aa: CASSLYTSGYNEQFF; cdr3_nt: TGTGCCAGCAGTTTATACACTAGCGGTTACAATGAGCAGTTCTTC
d_call: .; j_call: TRBJ1-1; clone_size: .; v_call: TRBV6-6; cdr3_aa: CASSFPTDHTEAFF; cdr3_nt: TGTGCCAGCAGTTTCCCGACAGACCACACTGAAGCTTTCTTT
d_call: .; j_call: TRBJ1-2; clone_size: few; v_call: TRBV25-1; cdr3_aa: CASTRSGSRYGYTF; cdr3_nt: TGTGCCAGCACCAGATCGGGGTCGCGGTATGGCTACACCTTC
d_call: .; j_call: TRBJ2-6; clone_size: .; v_call: TRBV5-1; cdr3_aa: CASGENSGANVLTF; cdr3_nt: TGCGCCAGCGGCGAAAACTCTGGGGCCAACGTCCTGACTTTC
d_call: .; j_call: TRBJ2-5; clone_size: .; v_call: TRBV25-1; cdr3_aa: CAGSVGGPQETQYF; cdr3_nt: TGTGCCGGCAGTGTAGGGGGACCTCAAGAGACCCAGTACTTC
d_call: TRBD1; j_call: TRBJ2-5; clone_size: .; v_call: TRBV11-2; cdr3_aa: CASSPQDRAAAETQYF; cdr3_nt: TGTGCCAGCAGCCCCCAGGACAGGGCAGCAGCAGAGACCCAGTACTTC
d_call: .; j_call: TRBJ1-3; clone_size: few; v_call: TRBV9; cdr3_aa: CASSVGTTGNTIYF; cdr3_nt: TGTGCCAGCAGCGTAGGTACTACTGGAAACACCATATATTTT
d_call: TRBD1; j_call: TRBJ2-5; clone_size: .; v_call: TRBV29-1; cdr3_aa: CSADRGGNEQYF; cdr3_nt: TGCAGCGCAGACAGGGGAGGCAATGAGCAGTACTTC
d_call: .; j_call: TRBJ2-5; clone_size: .; v_call: TRBV4-3; cdr3_aa: CASSQVSQGNEQYF; cdr3_nt: TGCGCCAGCAGCCAAGTGTCCCAGGGCAATGAGCAGTACTTC
d_call: .; j_call: TRBJ2-7; clone_size: few; v_call: TRBV20-1; cdr3_aa: CSASVGFSSYEQYF; cdr3_nt: TGCAGTGCTAGTGTGGGTTTTAGCTCCTACGAGCAGTACTTC
d_call: TRBD1; j_call: TRBJ2-1; clone_size: .; v_call: TRBV6-1; cdr3_aa: CASSGAQGASDEQFF; cdr3_nt: TGTGCCAGCAGTGGTGCCCAGGGGGCATCAGATGAGCAGTTCTTC
d_call: .; j_call: TRBJ1-1; clone_size: .; v_call: TRBV14; cdr3_aa: CASSQEGYWRGNTEAFF; cdr3_nt: TGTGCCAGCAGCCAAGAGGGGTACTGGCGGGGGAACACTGAAGCTTTCTTT
d_call: .; j_call: TRBJ2-5; clone_size: few; v_call: TRBV4-3; cdr3_aa: CASSETSKAGETQYF; cdr3_nt: TGCGCCAGCAGCGAGACCTCCAAGGCGGGGGAGACCCAGTACTTC
d_call: TRBD2; j_call: TRBJ2-2; clone_size: few; v_call: TRBV2; cdr3_aa: CASRDYGGDTGELFF; cdr3_nt: TGTGCCAGCAGGGATTACGGGGGGGACACCGGGGAGCTGTTTTTT